This TCR beta chain was identified during a study of regulatory T cells in long-lasting Graves disease. This clonotype was counted between two and nine times. This CDR3 is built from 15 residues. The germline gives CDR1 SGHDN, CDR2 FVKESK. The V end lost 1 base, the J end lost 3 bases, and 9 bases lay between the germline ends. As for time point: newly diagnosed GD, antithyroid drugs for less than 3 months. With RNA extracted from PBMCs as input, the TCR library was made. From an endocrinology department in Xi'an, China, came the patients. Staff took approximately 9.9 milliliters of peripheral blood and put it into EDTA tubes. Arm-PCR with iRepertoire HTBI primers amplified the CDR3 regions for these TCR beta libraries. Via MiXCR, TCRdb re-called the multiplex PCR reads, giving one row per CDR3 protein. This table holds more than 450,000 distinct CDR3 sequences, 12% found once. These same records also appear under a second study, on T cells in Graves' hyperthyroidism and ophthalmopathy. That work states: The TCR CDR3 first-round RT-PCR relied on the HTBI primer set.

The sample consisted of peripheral blood mononuclear cells (PBMCs), taken at new diagnosis, from a patient treated with antithyroid drugs. The TCR sequence derives from a woman aged 25 to 39 with Graves disease. The genes are TRBV14 and TRBJ2-2, with a weak D call TRBD1 (6 bases). The CDR3 protein is CASSQVQGYTGELFF. The CDR3 DNA reads TGTGCCAGCAGCCAAGTGCAGGGGTACACCGGGGAGCTGTTTTTT.